This T cell receptor beta chain is from a study of shared clonotypes between healthy human individuals. Whole-study findings and limits: About 5% of naive CD4 clonotypes were shared across several donors. Genetic and exposure-history diversity was limited by the few donors.

Comments on this clone: Its antigen remains unknown.

The table came from immunoSEQ multiplex PCR; TCRdb's copy has only in-frame clones and leaves some out. The table includes over a million clones, more than 95% detected once. The CDR3 is made up of 15 amino acids. Trimming took off 1 base at V and 1 base at J, with 9 bases between the two ends. The germline V gene has CDR1 SEHNR and CDR2 FQNEAQ (reference sequence). The origin of this receptor is a young man in good health. The genes are TRBV7-9 and TRBJ2-3; D is unresolved. The material sequenced was naive CD4+ T cells sorted from blood. Sample subset: CD45RA+ positively selected. The chain's CDR3 is CASSLGARRTDTQYF. CDR3 DNA: TGTGCCAGCAGCTTAGGGGCCCGGCGCACAGATACGCAGTATTTT. Full variable domain (rest looked up from reference TRBV7-9 and TRBJ2-3): DTGVSQNPRHKITKRGQNVTFRCDPISEHNRLYWYRQTLGQGPEFLTYFQNEAQLEKSRLLSDRFSAERPKGSFSTLEIQRTEQGDSAMYLCASSLGARRTDTQYFGPGTRLTVL.